The clone carrying this T cell receptor beta chain was counted only a few times. Antigen: not known. This entry belongs to a study of cytomegalovirus exposure and HLA in healthy donors. Between the trimmed V and J ends, which lost 6 bases and 3 bases, there was a span of 17 bases. The CDR3 has 15 amino acids. Germline CDR1 SNHLY, CDR2 FYNNEI. Whole-study findings and limits: The authors assumed roughly uniform sequencing depth across donors for presence/absence analyses. Data from an earlier analysis indicated that most TCR beta V segments were productive either about 87% or about 30% of the time. HLA alleles were associated with some 16,000 TCR beta sequences in a later analysis at 0.05 false discovery rate.

Vbeta (60) and Jbeta (13) primers were used in the PCR. Here immunoSEQ multiplex PCR was the method, and the copy in TCRdb shows in-frame clones only, minus some. The table includes over 100,000 clones, around 73% detected once. Material: PBMCs. The chain employs TRBV2 and TRBJ1-1; D possibly corresponds to TRBD1 (6 bases). This clonotype originated in a woman in her forties in good health and CMV-seronegative. The CDR3 DNA follows: TGTGCCAGCAGCGCCGGGGGGGCTCGGGACACTGAAGCTTTCTTT. Protein sequence: CASSAGGARDTEAFF.